The sequence of this T cell receptor (beta chain) was determined in a study of T cells after yellow fever vaccination. Worth noting for this clonotype: This may stem from a read error, because a much larger clone lies one nucleotide away.

TCRdb itself ran the 5' RACE reads through MiXCR, one entry per CDR3 protein. The sample lists 110,000 to 150,000 distinct CDR3 sequences, 5% to 8% occurring once. The specimen comprised CD4+ T cells sorted from PBMCs, sampled 10 days after the yellow fever booster vaccination. The source is a man aged 30 to 45 who received the YFV17D yellow fever vaccine.

The CDR3 here is CASSPFARELFF. The CDR3 nucleotides read TGTGCCAGCAGCCCGTTTGCCCGGGAGCTGTTTTTT. This chain links TRBV7-2 with TRBJ2-2; D is uncertain. In germline, CDR1 is SGHTA, CDR2 FQGNSA. The V and J ends lost 5 bases and 9 bases respectively, with 10 bases between them. The CDR3 covers 12 residues.